This passage covers 20 T cell receptor beta chains from one sample sequenced in a study of OX40 agonist ivuxolimab in advanced cancers. Sequenced by immunoSEQ multiplex PCR; TCRdb stores in-frame clones only, minus some. This table has about 77,000 clones, around 86% appearing once. The sample consisted of CD4+ or CD8+ T cells sorted from blood, taken in a trial of the OX40 agonist ivuxolimab. These receptors were collected from an adult with an advanced solid tumor such as melanoma, head and neck, liver or kidney cancer.

J is TRBJ1-1 and V is TRBV5-6, with TRBD1 matching over 12 bases. Trimming cost V 0 bases and J 5 bases; bases outside gene matches: 2. Germline lookup yields CDR1 SGHDT and CDR2 YYEEEE. The CDR3 length is 15 residues. The CDR3 here is CASSLGDRGRTEAFF. CDR3 in DNA: TGTGCCAGCAGCTTGGGGGACAGGGGGCGGACTGAAGCTTTCTTT.

This sequence joins TRBV14 and TRBJ2-2; no clear D. Germline lookup yields CDR1 SGHDN and CDR2 FVKESK. This CDR3 spans 15 amino acids. The V gene lost 1 base and the J gene lost 6 bases, with 12 bases spanning the gap. The CDR3: CASSQVLLMAGELFF. CDR3 coding DNA: TGTGCCAGCAGCCAAGTGTTGCTAATGGCCGGGGAGCTGTTTTTT.

This chain uses TRBV19 with TRBJ2-7, with 8 nucleotides matching TRBD1. The germline CDR1 and CDR2 sequences are LNHDA and SQIVND (reference sequence). V lost 5 bases to trimming and J lost 6 bases; unmatched junction nucleotides: 12. There are 15 residues in the CDR3. The CDR3 region has the DNA TGTGCCAGTAGTCCCCAGGGGGCAAAGAGTGCCGAGCAGTACTTC. It yields the protein CASSPQGAKSAEQYF.

This chain connects TRBV19 to TRBJ1-5; D gene uncertain. This CDR3 contains 14 residues. The V end lost 1 base, the J end lost 3 bases, and 7 bases lay between the germline ends. CDR1 LNHDA and CDR2 SQIVND come from the germline V gene (reference sequence). The CDR3 DNA follows: TGTGCCAGTAGTATAGGCTTCAACAATCAGCCCCAGCATTTT. Residues: CASSIGFNNQPQHF. The full variable domain, its missing parts supplied by reference TRBV19 and TRBJ1-5, is DGGITQSPKYLFRKEGQNVTLSCEQNLNHDAMYWYRQDPGQGLRLIYYSQIVNDFQKGDIAEGYSVSREKKESFPLTVTSAQKNPTAFYLCASSIGFNNQPQHFGDGTRLSIL.

V usage is TRBV7-2 and J usage is TRBJ1-5; tentative D call: TRBD1 (6 bases). The CDR3 contains 14 residues. Trimming took off 3 bases at V and 4 bases at J, with 10 bases between the two ends. Per germline, CDR1 SGHTA and CDR2 FQGNSA. Here the CDR3 reads CASSLRGGNQPQHF. In nucleotides, the CDR3 is TGTGCCAGCAGCTTGAGGGGGGGTAATCAGCCCCAGCATTTT.

The chain combines TRBV29-1 with TRBJ2-1; maybe TRBD1 (6 bases). Trimming shortened V by 3 bases and J by 10 bases, and 34 bases separated the two germline ends. Germline loops: CDR1 SQVTM, CDR2 ANQGSEA. CDR3 length: 19 residues. In nucleotides, the CDR3 is TGCAGCGTTGATTGGGCCAGTCGAACCGGGACAATGTCATCAAGCGAGCAGTTCTTC. It yields the protein CSVDWASRTGTMSSSEQFF.

V usage is TRBV7-9 and J usage is TRBJ1-2; D remains ambiguous. CDR1 and CDR2 from the germline V gene are SEHNR and FQNEAQ (reference sequence). V gave up 0 bases and J gave up 4 bases, with 6 bases separating them. The CDR3 runs to 13 residues. The CDR3 bases are TGTGCCAGCAGCTTAGCGGCGGGCTATGGCTACACCTTC. Protein: CASSLAAGYGYTF.

DNA for the CDR3: TGTGCCAGCAGCACCGGACCCCACTATGGCTACACCTTC. Its translation is CASSTGPHYGYTF. The chain recombines TRBV5-4 with TRBJ1-2, with D unresolved. Per the germline V gene, CDR1 is SGHNT and CDR2 is YYREEE (reference sequence). V was cut by 4 bases and J by 3 bases, with 10 bases left in between. This CDR3 comprises 13 residues.

The chain has TRBV29-1 and TRBJ1-2; D gene ambiguous. The CDR3 extends over 12 amino acids. V was pared by 2 bases and J by 1 base, with 5 bases between. Germline lookup yields CDR1 SQVTM and CDR2 ANQGSEA. The CDR3: CSVESLNYGYTF. CDR3 in DNA: TGCAGCGTTGAAAGCCTTAACTATGGCTACACCTTC.

This chain links TRBV5-4 with TRBJ1-1, with 7 bases matching TRBD1. Trimming took 6 bases from V and 3 from J; bases not matched to a gene: 11. The germline CDR1 and CDR2 sequences are SGHNT and YYREEE (reference sequence). The CDR3 has 15 residues. This CDR3 reads CASTPQGRFDTEAFF. DNA of the CDR3: TGTGCCAGCACCCCACAGGGGAGGTTCGACACTGAAGCTTTCTTT.

The chain joins TRBV5-6 to TRBJ2-7; no firm D call. V lost 0 bases to trimming and J lost 3 bases, with 7 bases between them. The CDR3 is 13 amino acids. Looked up from germline, CDR1 is SGHDT and CDR2 is YYEEEE. The DNA of the CDR3 is TGTGCCAGCAGCTTGGTGGGCAGCTACGAGCAGTACTTC. As protein: CASSLVGSYEQYF. Full variable domain (rest looked up from reference TRBV5-6 and TRBJ2-7): DAGVTQSPTHLIKTRGQQVTLRCSPKSGHDTVSWYQQALGQGPQFIFQYYEEEERQRGNFPDRFSGHQFPNYSSELNVNALLLGDSALYLCASSLVGSYEQYFGPGTRLTVT.

Regarding this clone: Germline and junction disagree at one end, which may indicate a read error. The chain couples TRBV4-3 to TRBJ2-1, with D unresolved. This CDR3 contains 13 residues. In germline, CDR1 is LGHNA, CDR2 YSLEER. CDR3 residues: CASSADVYNEQLF. The CDR3, as DNA: TGCGCCAGCTCGGCCGATGTCTACAATGAGCAGCTCTTC.

The chain joins TRBV2 to TRBJ2-1; perhaps TRBD2 as D (5 bases). The germline CDR1 and CDR2 sequences are SNHLY and FYNNEI. Trimming stripped 2 bases from V and 5 bases from J, with 13 bases between. This CDR3 has 15 residues. CDR3 sequence: CASSELASPNNEQFF. The CDR3 coding sequence is TGTGCCAGCAGTGAATTGGCTAGCCCTAACAATGAGCAGTTCTTC.

The chain has TRBV5-4 and TRBJ1-2; D not certain. Germline CDR1 SGHNT, CDR2 YYREEE (reference sequence). The CDR3 is made up of 12 amino acids. Deletions cut 1 base from V and 5 bases from J, with 6 bases between. Here the CDR3 reads CASSLNTYGYTF. CDR3 nucleotides: TGTGCCAGCAGCTTGAACACTTATGGCTACACCTTC.

This sequence joins TRBV5-1 and TRBJ2-3; TRBD2 agrees at 9 bases. Germline values: CDR1 SGHRS, CDR2 YFSETQ. After removal of 0 bases from V and 2 bases from J, the junction contained 19 bases not matched to a gene. The CDR3 spans 21 residues. The CDR3 protein is CASSLAYPLAGSPLPTDTQYF. CDR3 in DNA: TGCGCCAGCAGCTTGGCTTACCCCCTAGCGGGGAGCCCCCTCCCCACAGATACGCAGTATTTT.

This clone was counted between two and nine times. The rearrangement joins TRBV7-9 to TRBJ1-5; no clear D. Germline V CDR1 and CDR2: SEHNR, FQNEAQ (reference sequence). The V gene lost 5 bases and the J gene lost 9 bases, with 20 bases spanning the gap. CDR3 size: 15 residues. CDR3 sequence (DNA): TGTGCCAGCAGCACGGACGGTCCCACGGGTTCGCCCCAGCATTTT. Its translation is CASSTDGPTGSPQHF.

This clone appeared a single time. The chain recombines TRBV5-1 with TRBJ1-2, with TRBD1 identical over 9 bases. This CDR3 is built from 14 residues. Germline trimming cut 0 bases from V and 8 bases from J; bases unmatched to any gene: 5. Germline V CDR1 and CDR2: SGHRS, YFSETQ. CDR3 bases: TGCGCCAGCAGCTTGGGGACAGGGGAAGGCGGCTACACCTTC. Its protein is CASSLGTGEGGYTF.

The CDR3, as DNA: TGTGCGTCGCGGGCGAGGGAGAATCAGCCCCAGCATTTT. It yields the protein CASRARENQPQHF. The chain links TRBV7-8 to TRBJ1-5; D is ambiguous. Germline CDR1 reads SGHVS; CDR2 reads FQNEAQ. The CDR3 has 13 residues.

V gene TRBV7-3 combines with J gene TRBJ2-3, with 7 bases matching TRBD2. Unmatched junction bases numbered 3, after V lost 6 bases and J lost 3 bases. The CDR3 extends over 13 amino acids. The germline CDR1 and CDR2 sequences are SGHTA and FQGTGA. CDR3 DNA sequence: TGTGCCAGCAGTCCCGGGGGGACAGATACGCAGTATTTT. It encodes CASSPGGTDTQYF.

The chain has TRBV5-4 and TRBJ2-3; 10 bases agree with TRBD2. The V and J ends lost 4 bases and 0 bases, in that order; junction bases with no gene match: 8. Germline V gene sequence: CDR1 SGHNT, CDR2 YYREEE (reference sequence). The CDR3 loop spans 17 amino acids. The CDR3: CASSPGLAFSSTDTQYF. CDR3 sequence (DNA): TGTGCCAGCAGCCCGGGACTAGCGTTCTCTAGCACAGATACGCAGTATTTT.